The 6 T cell receptor beta chains reported below all come from one sample, sequenced in a study of blood T cell repertoires in COVID-19. Generated by immunoSEQ multiplex PCR, the TCRdb table keeps only in-frame clones and is missing some. The sample has 20,000 to 30,000 clones; 82% are singletons. The sample was peripheral blood. These receptors all stem from a human donor in a cohort sampled during active COVID-19.

The rearrangement joins TRBV6-2 or TRBV6-3 to TRBJ1-2, with 10 nucleotides matching TRBD1. V shed 5 bases and J 11 bases; nucleotides not matched to a gene: 5. This CDR3 is 12 amino acids long. Germline values: CDR1 MNHEY, CDR2 SVGEGT. For the CDR3, the DNA is TGTGCCAGCAGTCAACGGGACAGGGGTTACACCTTC. It is translated as CASSQRDRGYTF.

The chain carries TRBV11-2 and TRBJ2-7; 10 nucleotides agree with TRBD2. Germline V gene sequence: CDR1 SGHAT, CDR2 FQNNGV. CDR3 length: 17 residues. Trimming cost V 6 bases and J 3 bases; bases outside gene matches: 14. CDR3 sequence reads: CASSYEVVLAGNYEQYF. The CDR3 region has the DNA TGTGCCAGCAGTTATGAGGTGGTACTAGCGGGAAACTACGAGCAGTACTTC.

The chain combines TRBV5-1 with TRBJ1-5, with D perhaps matching TRBD1 (5 bases). The germline V gene has CDR1 SGHRS and CDR2 YFSETQ. The CDR3 loop spans 15 amino acids. V gave up 4 bases and J gave up 1 base, with 12 bases separating them. The CDR3 loop is CASSPGTSSNQPQHF. CDR3 sequence (DNA): TGCGCCAGCAGCCCGGGGACTTCAAGCAATCAGCCCCAGCATTTT.

This clone showed up just a few times. The rearrangement links TRBV5-4 to TRBJ2-1; 14 bases match TRBD2. The length of the CDR3 is 16 residues. Germline-derived CDR1 and CDR2 are SGHNT and YYREEE (reference sequence). Trimming took 0 bases from V and 9 from J; bases not matched to a gene: 5. The CDR3 DNA follows: TGTGCCAGCAGCTTGGCGACTAGCGGGAGGGCCATTGAGCAGTTCTTC. It yields the protein CASSLATSGRAIEQFF.

This clone was detected only a few times. CDR3 in amino acids: CASSLAAGQDLSYEQYF. CDR3 DNA: TGTGCCAGCAGCTTAGCTGCCGGACAGGACCTTTCCTACGAGCAGTACTTC. The V gene is TRBV7-6, the J gene TRBJ2-7, with 7 bases identical to TRBD1. From germline, CDR1 is SGHVS and CDR2 FNYEAQ. CDR3 size: 17 residues. Trimming took 0 bases from V and 1 from J; bases not matched to a gene: 9.

J is TRBJ1-5 and V is TRBV21-1; the D call TRBD1 from the table was never checked on the DNA. TRBV21-1 is a pseudogene locus. The CDR3 contains 18 residues. The CDR3 is CASSSRDRGKENNQPQHF. CDR3 nucleotides: TGTGCCAGCAGCTCCCGGGACAGGGGGAAGGAGAACAATCAGCCCCAGCATTTT.